This entry features one T cell receptor beta chain sequence. Its antigen target is currently unknown. No clone much larger than this one lies a single base away; base qualities are absent. Genomic DNA was extracted from sorted cells for sequencing of the TCRbeta CDR3 region. The immunoSEQ Assay was used for sequencing of TCRbeta CDR3 regions. TCRdb carries this immuneACCESS record with in-frame sequences only. Its versions omit some clonotypes, under half of them owing to an unresolved V gene in the studies checked, with the rest unexplained. This sample is represented by 70,000 or so clones; 85% to 90% of them were singletons. The ten largest account for roughly a tenth of the sample. The trial excluded patients who had a history of autoimmune disease or who were on systemic immunosuppression. Peripheral blood for TCR sequencing was drawn from every dose cohort at baseline, at cycle 4 day 1 and at cycle 7 day 1. The samples were drawn from a first-in-human, open-label, multicenter phase I dose-escalation trial of ivuxolimab. Adults with locally advanced or metastatic melanoma, renal cell carcinoma, hepatocellular carcinoma or head and neck squamous cell carcinoma were enrolled in the trial. Before TCR sequencing, CD4+ T cells and CD8+ T cells were sorted from peripheral blood as separate populations.

The data originate from a study of OX40 agonist ivuxolimab in advanced cancers. Study-level background: Ivuxolimab, which targeted the costimulatory receptor OX40 (CD134), was an agonistic, fully human IgG2 monoclonal antibody. Intravenous ivuxolimab was administered to patients every 2 weeks at six dose levels: 0.01, 0.1, 0.3, 1.5, 3 and 10 mg/kg. Among the approximately 50 dose-escalation patients, 19 had hepatocellular carcinoma, approximately 15 melanoma, 9 renal cell carcinoma and 9 head and neck cancer. A male proportion of roughly 80% and a mean age of about 60 years, ranging from roughly 20 to 80, were recorded for the dose-escalation cohort. Prior anti-PD-1, anti-PD-L1 or anti-CTLA-4 therapy was permitted, and 40% of dose-escalation patients had received checkpoint inhibitors. Partial responses were achieved by three dose-escalation patients, of whom one had hepatocellular carcinoma and two had cutaneous melanoma. The point of sequencing TCRbeta in the periphery was to test whether ivuxolimab changed TCR sequence diversity and drove clonal T-cell expansion. The paper covers the monotherapy dose-escalation part of the phase I ivuxolimab trial, which included N of about 56 patients.

Including the terminal cysteine and phenylalanine, the CDR3 comprises 15 residues. This entry keeps only the CDR3 DNA: 45 bases, framed from base 1. The junction shows trimming of 5 bases on V and 4 bases on J, and the gene matches do not reach 8 bases of it. The CDR1 and CDR2 encoded by the germline V gene (reference sequence) are SGHNT and YYREEE. On the study overall, not on this receptor specifically: Which antigens the clonally expanded peripheral T cells were specific for was not determined. In the 0.1-3.0 mg/kg groups, partial responders were among the patients with the lowest normalized peripheral clonal expansion, particularly in CD8+ T cells. Low levels of normalized T-cell clonal expansion were also shown by some nonresponding patients. At doses from 0.1 to 3.0 mg/kg, clonal expansion was seen in both CD4+ and CD8+ blood T cells between baseline and week 6. After ivuxolimab, CD8+ T cells had more expanded clones than CD4+ T cells on average.

This receptor chain uses TRBV5-4 and TRBJ2-5, with 10 middle bases fitting TRBD2. This sequence was found in an adult with an advanced solid tumor such as melanoma, head and neck, liver or kidney cancer. Sequencing was performed on CD4+ or CD8+ T cells sorted from blood, taken in a trial of the OX40 agonist ivuxolimab. The CDR3 in this case is CASSSPGLAIETQYF. The nucleotide sequence reads as follows: TGTGCCAGCAGTTCACCGGGACTAGCGATAGAGACCCAGTACTTC.